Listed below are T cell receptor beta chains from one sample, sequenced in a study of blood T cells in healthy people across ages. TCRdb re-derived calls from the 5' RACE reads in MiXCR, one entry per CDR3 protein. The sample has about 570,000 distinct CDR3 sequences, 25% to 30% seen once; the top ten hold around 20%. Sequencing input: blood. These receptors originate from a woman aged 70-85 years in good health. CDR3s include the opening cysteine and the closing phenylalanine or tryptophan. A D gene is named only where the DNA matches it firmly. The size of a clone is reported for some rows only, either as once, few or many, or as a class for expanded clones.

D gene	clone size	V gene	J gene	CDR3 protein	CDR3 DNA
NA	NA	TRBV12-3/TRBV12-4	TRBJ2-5	CASMILSSMEQYF	TGTGCCAGCATGATTCTTTCGAGTATGGAGCAGTACTTC
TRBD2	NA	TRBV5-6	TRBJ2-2	CASSSRTSGGFTGELFF	TGTGCCAGCAGCAGTCGGACTAGCGGGGGTTTCACCGGGGAGCTGTTTTTT
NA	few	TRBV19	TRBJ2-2	CASSPGIYTGELFF	TGTGCCAGTAGCCCAGGGATATACACCGGGGAGCTGTTTTTT
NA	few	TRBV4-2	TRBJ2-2	CASSQEIGRTGELFF	TGTGCCAGCAGCCAGGAGATCGGAAGGACCGGGGAGCTGTTTTTT
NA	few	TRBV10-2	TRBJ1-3	CASMSGGSGNTIYF	TGCGCCAGCATGTCGGGGGGCTCTGGAAACACCATATATTTT
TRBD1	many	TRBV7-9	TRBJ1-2	CASSPTGALGYTF	TGTGCCAGCAGCCCCACAGGGGCTCTCGGCTACACCTTC
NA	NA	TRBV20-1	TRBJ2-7	CSASGGGDEQYF	TGCAGTGCCTCAGGGGGGGGTGACGAGCAGTACTTC
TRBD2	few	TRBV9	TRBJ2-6	CASSALAGTSGANVLTF	TGTGCCAGCAGCGCCCTAGCGGGGACCTCTGGGGCCAACGTCCTGACTTTC
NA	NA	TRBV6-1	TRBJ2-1	CASSPGTWEQFF	TGTGCCAGCAGTCCCGGGACCTGGGAGCAGTTCTTC
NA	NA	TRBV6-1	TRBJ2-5	CASSFSQGPEETQYF	TGTGCCAGCAGTTTCAGTCAGGGTCCCGAAGAGACCCAGTACTTC
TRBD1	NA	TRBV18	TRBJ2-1	CASSPRTGGDEQFF	TGTGCCAGCTCACCACGGACAGGGGGAGATGAGCAGTTCTTC
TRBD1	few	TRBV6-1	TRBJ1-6	CASSRQGKGSYNSPLHF	TGTGCCAGCAGTAGACAGGGAAAAGGGTCCTATAATTCACCCCTCCACTTT
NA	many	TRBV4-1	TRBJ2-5	CASSQEAGYQETQYF	TGCGCCAGCAGCCAAGAAGCGGGCTACCAAGAGACCCAGTACTTC
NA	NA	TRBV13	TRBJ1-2	CASIDAGEGINYGYTF	TGTGCCAGCATCGACGCGGGGGAAGGGATAAACTATGGCTACACCTTC
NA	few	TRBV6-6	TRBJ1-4	CASSYTHSTNEKLFF	TGTGCCAGCAGTTACACACATTCAACTAATGAAAAACTGTTTTTT
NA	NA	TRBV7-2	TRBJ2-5	CASSLDGVSETQYF	TGTGCCAGCAGCTTAGACGGGGTTTCTGAGACCCAGTACTTC
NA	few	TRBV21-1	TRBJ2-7	CASSKAEDRQYF	TGTGCCAGCAGCAAAGCCGAGGACAGGCAGTACTTC
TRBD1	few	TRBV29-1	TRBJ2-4	CSVEDRVAKNIQYF	TGCAGCGTTGAGGACAGGGTAGCCAAAAACATTCAGTACTTC
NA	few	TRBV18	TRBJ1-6	CASSPQRDNSLLHF	TGTGCCAGCTCACCCCAACGCGATAATTCACTCCTCCACTTT
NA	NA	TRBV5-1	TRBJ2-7	CASSTPESYEQYF	TGCGCCAGCAGCACCCCGGAGAGCTACGAGCAGTACTTC
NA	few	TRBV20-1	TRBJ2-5	CSAGRGIQETQYF	TGCAGTGCTGGGCGCGGGATCCAAGAGACCCAGTACTTC
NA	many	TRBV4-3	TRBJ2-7	CASSQDDVPGLPYEQYF	TGCGCCAGCAGCCAAGATGACGTCCCGGGACTCCCCTACGAGCAGTACTTC
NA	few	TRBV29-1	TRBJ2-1	CSFRGASEQFF	TGCAGCTTTCGTGGGGCAAGTGAGCAGTTCTTC
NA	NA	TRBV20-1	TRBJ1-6	CSAKTRGTGNSPLHF	TGCAGTGCCAAAACCCGGGGGACGGGGAATTCACCCCTCCACTTT
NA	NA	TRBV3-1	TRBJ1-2	CASSQAGTNQGTYGYTF	TGTGCCAGCAGCCAAGCCGGAACGAATCAGGGTACCTATGGCTACACCTTC
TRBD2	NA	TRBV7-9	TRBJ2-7	CASSLVSAGEYEQYF	TGTGCCAGCAGCTTAGTTTCAGCGGGGGAGTACGAGCAGTACTTC
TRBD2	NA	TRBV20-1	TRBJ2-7	CSAVLAGGHREQYF	TGCAGTGCTGTCTTAGCGGGGGGGCATCGTGAGCAGTACTTC
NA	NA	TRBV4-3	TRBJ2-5	CASSQAILAQGTQYF	TGCGCCAGCAGCCAAGCAATCCTAGCACAAGGGACCCAGTACTTC
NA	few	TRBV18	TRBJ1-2	CASSPPDYGYTF	TGTGCCAGCTCACCACCGGACTATGGCTACACCTTC
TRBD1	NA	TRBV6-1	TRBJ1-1	CASRPGTGNTEAFF	TGTGCCAGCAGACCCGGGACAGGGAACACTGAAGCTTTCTTT
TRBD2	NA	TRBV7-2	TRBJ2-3	CASSLTITSVDTQYF	TGTGCCAGCAGTTTGACCATTACTAGCGTAGATACGCAGTATTTT
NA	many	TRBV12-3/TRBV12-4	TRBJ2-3	CASSFSLDTQYF	TGTGCCAGCAGTTTTAGTTTAGATACGCAGTATTTT
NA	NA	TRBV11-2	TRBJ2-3	CASSFQTQGRADTQYF	TGTGCCAGCAGCTTTCAGACACAGGGGAGGGCAGATACGCAGTATTTT
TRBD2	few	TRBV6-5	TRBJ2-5	CASRTSGGSQKTQYF	TGTGCCAGCAGGACTAGCGGGGGGAGTCAAAAGACCCAGTACTTC
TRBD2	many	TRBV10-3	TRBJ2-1	CAISESASGYNEQFF	TGTGCCATCAGTGAGTCCGCTAGCGGCTACAATGAGCAGTTCTTC
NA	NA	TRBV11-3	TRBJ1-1	CASSSPDLGGTEAFF	TGTGCCAGCAGCTCCCCGGACCTGGGGGGCACTGAAGCTTTCTTT
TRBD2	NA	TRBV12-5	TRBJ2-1	CASGPQGLAGGPGEQFF	TGTGCTAGTGGGCCGCAGGGACTAGCGGGGGGGCCGGGTGAGCAGTTCTTC
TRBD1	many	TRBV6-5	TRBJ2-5	CASSYSSGTGEETQYF	TGTGCCAGCAGTTACTCGTCGGGGACAGGGGAGGAGACCCAGTACTTC
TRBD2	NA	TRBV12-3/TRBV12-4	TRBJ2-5	CASSPGTSGGFGETQYF	TGTGCCAGCAGTCCCGGGACTAGCGGGGGATTCGGAGAGACCCAGTACTTC
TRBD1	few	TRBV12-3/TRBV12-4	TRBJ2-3	CASSWGQSTDTQYF	TGTGCCAGCAGTTGGGGACAGAGCACAGATACGCAGTATTTT
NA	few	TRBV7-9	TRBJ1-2	CASSAQEGKTYGYTF	TGTGCCAGCAGCGCACAGGAAGGAAAAACCTATGGCTACACCTTC
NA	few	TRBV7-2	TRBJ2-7	CASSPGLAYTYEQYF	TGTGCCAGCAGCCCCGGGCTAGCGTATACCTACGAGCAGTACTTC
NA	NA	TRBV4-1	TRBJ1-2	CASSQEEQRHYGYTF	TGCGCCAGCAGCCAAGAAGAACAGCGGCACTATGGCTACACCTTC
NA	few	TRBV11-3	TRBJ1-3	CASSPRTVNSGNTIYF	TGTGCCAGCAGCCCTAGGACAGTTAACTCTGGAAACACCATATATTTT
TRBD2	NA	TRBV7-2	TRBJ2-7	CASSLTGGRKEQYF	TGTGCCAGCAGCTTAACGGGGGGGCGCAAGGAGCAGTACTTC
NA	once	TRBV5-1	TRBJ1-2	CASSPVTDGYTF	TGCGCCAGCAGCCCGGTGACAGATGGCTACACCTTC
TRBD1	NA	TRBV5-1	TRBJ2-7	CASSLVDRGIEQYF	TGCGCCAGCAGCTTGGTGGACAGGGGGATCGAGCAGTACTTC
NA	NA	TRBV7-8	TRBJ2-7	CASNPRSGQGLFSYEQYF	TGTGCCAGCAATCCAAGGTCTGGTCAGGGATTGTTCTCCTACGAGCAGTACTTC
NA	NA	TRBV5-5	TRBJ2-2	CASSFYPSNTGELFF	TGTGCCAGCAGCTTCTACCCTTCGAACACCGGGGAGCTGTTTTTT
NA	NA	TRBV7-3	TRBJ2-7	CASSSGQEGSYEQYF	TGTGCCAGCAGCTCTGGACAGGAGGGGTCCTACGAGCAGTACTTC
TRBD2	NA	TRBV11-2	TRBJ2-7	CASTTTSGVYEQYF	TGTGCCAGCACCACGACTAGCGGTGTCTACGAGCAGTACTTC
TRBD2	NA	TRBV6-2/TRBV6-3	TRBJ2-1	CASSAEPWRGEVGDEQFF	TGTGCCAGCAGCGCGGAGCCTTGGCGGGGGGAAGTCGGGGATGAGCAGTTCTTC
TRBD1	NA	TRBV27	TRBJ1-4	CASGLENSDRGQLFF	TGTGCCAGCGGTTTAGAGAACTCGGACAGGGGGCAACTGTTTTTT